These T cell receptor beta chains were read from a single sample in a study of identical twins. TCRdb re-derived calls from the 5' RACE reads in MiXCR, one entry per CDR3 protein. The sample yields approximately 350,000 distinct CDR3 sequences, 9% to 15% seen once. The same data also contributed to another study, on yellow fever vaccine responses in identical twins.

The sequencing sample was made of CD8+ T cells sorted from blood. The source of these receptors is a woman aged 18-30 years in good health. Each CDR3 is given with its conserved first and last residue. Each record gives: clone size, J gene, V gene, D gene, CDR3 DNA, CDR3 protein. A D gene is named only where the DNA matches it firmly. Rows may omit the clone size; those that give it use once, few, many or a size class.

abundance: NA; j_gene: TRBJ2-7; v_gene: TRBV28; d_gene: TRBD2; CDR3nt: TGTGCCACCCAATTGATGAAAAGCGGGAGGATCACCTACGAGCAGTACTTC; CDR3aa: CATQLMKSGRITYEQYF
abundance: many; j_gene: TRBJ2-1; v_gene: TRBV28; d_gene: NA; CDR3nt: TGTGCCAGCAGTTTTTATTCGGGACGAAACAACTACAATGAGCAGTTCTTC; CDR3aa: CASSFYSGRNNYNEQFF
abundance: NA; j_gene: TRBJ2-3; v_gene: TRBV20-1; d_gene: TRBD1; CDR3nt: TGCAGTGCTAGGGTCGGGACAGCTAGCACAGATACGCAGTATTTT; CDR3aa: CSARVGTASTDTQYF
abundance: NA; j_gene: TRBJ2-2; v_gene: TRBV27; d_gene: NA; CDR3nt: TGTGCCAGCAGTTTAGAACAATTGGCCGGGGAGCTGTTTTTT; CDR3aa: CASSLEQLAGELFF
abundance: few; j_gene: TRBJ2-1; v_gene: TRBV7-9; d_gene: NA; CDR3nt: TGTGCCAGCAGCTCACCGGGACCAGCGGTTTATGAGCAGTTCTTC; CDR3aa: CASSSPGPAVYEQFF
abundance: many; j_gene: TRBJ1-1; v_gene: TRBV4-2; d_gene: NA; CDR3nt: TGTGCCAGCAGCCTCATTCGGGTAGAGGACACTGAAGCTTTCTTT; CDR3aa: CASSLIRVEDTEAFF
abundance: few; j_gene: TRBJ2-3; v_gene: TRBV4-1; d_gene: NA; CDR3nt: TGCGCCAGCAGTCACTTCGGGGCCGGAAGGGACACAGATACGCAGTATTTT; CDR3aa: CASSHFGAGRDTDTQYF
abundance: few; j_gene: TRBJ2-1; v_gene: TRBV7-9; d_gene: TRBD1; CDR3nt: TGTGCCAGCAGCGCACGGGACAGGGTTATCTATGAGCAGTTCTTC; CDR3aa: CASSARDRVIYEQFF
abundance: few; j_gene: TRBJ2-1; v_gene: TRBV28; d_gene: NA; CDR3nt: TGTGCCAGCAGTTCGCCAAGGACCTACAATGAGCAGTTCTTC; CDR3aa: CASSSPRTYNEQFF
abundance: few; j_gene: TRBJ2-1; v_gene: TRBV7-2; d_gene: TRBD2; CDR3nt: TGTGCCAGCAGCTTACTAACCGGGACTAGCTATAACAATGAGCAGTTCTTC; CDR3aa: CASSLLTGTSYNNEQFF
abundance: few; j_gene: TRBJ2-1; v_gene: TRBV5-1; d_gene: NA; CDR3nt: TGCGCCAGCAGCCCGGACGACATCGATGAGCAGTTCTTC; CDR3aa: CASSPDDIDEQFF
abundance: many; j_gene: TRBJ1-4; v_gene: TRBV10-3; d_gene: NA; CDR3nt: TGTGCCATCAGTGATCCGGATTTGACAGAAACTAATGAAAAACTGTTTTTT; CDR3aa: CAISDPDLTETNEKLFF
abundance: few; j_gene: TRBJ1-1; v_gene: TRBV7-9; d_gene: TRBD1; CDR3nt: TGTGCCACTACCCCGTCGCAGGGGGCTTTGGTTGAAGCTTTCTTT; CDR3aa: CATTPSQGALVEAFF
abundance: few; j_gene: TRBJ2-1; v_gene: TRBV6-1; d_gene: NA; CDR3nt: TGTGCCAGCAGCCCCTCGTGGCTAGCCAAGGACAATGAGCAGTTCTTC; CDR3aa: CASSPSWLAKDNEQFF
abundance: few; j_gene: TRBJ2-1; v_gene: TRBV2; d_gene: NA; CDR3nt: TGTGCCAGCAGCGAGGGGGACATCTTC; CDR3aa: CASSEGDIF
abundance: once; j_gene: TRBJ2-7; v_gene: TRBV7-9; d_gene: TRBD2; CDR3nt: TGTGCCAGCAGCCCTACTAGCGGGCCACTTTACGAGCAGTACTTC; CDR3aa: CASSPTSGPLYEQYF